This record concerns one TCR beta chain sequence. The entry originates in a study of blood T cell repertoires in COVID-19. Whole-study context: Samples representing acute and convalescent COVID-19 were sourced from the United States, Italy and Spain.

TCRdb's copy holds only in-frame clones and misses some; the assay was immunoSEQ multiplex PCR. This table has around 470,000 clones, roughly 88% appearing once. Germline V gene data show CDR1 as KGHSH and CDR2 as LQKENI. The V end was cut by 1 base, the J end by 2 bases, with 19 bases between. The CDR3 runs to 18 residues. The material sequenced was PBMCs or T cells enriched from blood (not recorded which). This receptor was obtained from a man between 18 and 29 years old who had recovered from COVID-19. The chain joins TRBV18 to TRBJ2-3; D remains ambiguous. The DNA of the CDR3 is TGTGCCAGCTCACCACTCATTTCGTCGCGCGAACTCACAGATACGCAGTATTTT. Its translation: CASSPLISSRELTDTQYF.